This T cell receptor (beta chain) was obtained from a study of blood T cell repertoires in COVID-19. V dropped 5 bases and J dropped 1 base, with 9 bases sitting between them. Germline CDR1 LNHDA, CDR2 SQIVND (reference sequence). CDR3 length equals 13 residues. The protocol was immunoSEQ multiplex PCR, while the TCRdb copy is restricted to in-frame clones and leaves out a portion. The profile covers 150,000 to 200,000 clones, with 75% to 90% appearing a single time and under 15% taken by the ten largest. This clone was seen a handful of times. The chain uses TRBV19 and TRBJ2-7; TRBD1 might be the D (6 bases). The receptor comes from a woman aged 55-70 years who had recovered from COVID-19. Sequenced: PBMCs or T cells enriched from blood (not recorded which). CDR3 region: CASSAGASYEQYF. The CDR3 DNA is TGTGCCAGTAGTGCAGGGGCGTCCTACGAGCAGTACTTC.